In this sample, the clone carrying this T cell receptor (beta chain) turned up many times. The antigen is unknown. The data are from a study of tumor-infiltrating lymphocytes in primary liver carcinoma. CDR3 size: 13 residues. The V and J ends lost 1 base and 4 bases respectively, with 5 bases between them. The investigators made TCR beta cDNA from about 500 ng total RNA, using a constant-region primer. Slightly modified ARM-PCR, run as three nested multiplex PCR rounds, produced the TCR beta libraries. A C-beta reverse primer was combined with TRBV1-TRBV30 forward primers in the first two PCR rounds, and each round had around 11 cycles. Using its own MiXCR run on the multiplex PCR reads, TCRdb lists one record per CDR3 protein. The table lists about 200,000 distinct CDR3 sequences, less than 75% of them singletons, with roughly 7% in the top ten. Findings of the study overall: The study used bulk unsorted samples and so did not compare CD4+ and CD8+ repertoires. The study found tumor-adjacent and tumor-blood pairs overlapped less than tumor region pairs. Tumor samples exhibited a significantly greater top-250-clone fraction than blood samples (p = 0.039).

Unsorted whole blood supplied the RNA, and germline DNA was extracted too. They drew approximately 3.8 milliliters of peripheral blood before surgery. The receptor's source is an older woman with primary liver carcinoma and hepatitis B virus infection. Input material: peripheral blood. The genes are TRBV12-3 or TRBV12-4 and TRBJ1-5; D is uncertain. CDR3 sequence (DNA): TGTGCCAGCAGTTTAGTAGGAAATCAGCCCCAGCATTTT. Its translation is CASSLVGNQPQHF.